Below, 18 T cell receptor beta chains from the same sample are listed, as sequenced in a study of cytomegalovirus exposure and HLA in healthy donors. This PCR relied on a set of 60 Vbeta primers and 13 Jbeta primers. Method: immunoSEQ multiplex PCR; TCRdb's copy keeps in-frame clones and lacks some. The table lists some 240,000 clones, around 73% of them singletons. Sequencing was performed on PBMCs. The receptors originated from a male donor in good health and CMV-seronegative.

The chain employs TRBV4-1 and TRBJ2-7; TRBD2 is a possible D gene (5 bases). The CDR3 has 16 residues. Germline CDR1 MGHRA, CDR2 YSYEKL. V was trimmed by 0 bases and J by 6 bases, leaving 18 bases between them. CDR3 DNA: TGCGCCAGCAGCCAAGAGAGGGAACAAGCCCGGGGCGAGCAGTACTTC. Protein sequence: CASSQEREQARGEQYF.

The gene calls are TRBV7-6 and TRBJ1-3; 7 nucleotides agree with TRBD1. The germline V gene has CDR1 SGHVS and CDR2 FNYEAQ. The CDR3 consists of 18 residues. Losses at the gene ends were 5 bases for V and 1 base for J; bases not matched to a gene: 14. The DNA of the CDR3 is TGTGCCAGCAGCCCATGGCCCCCAGGGGGTACTTCTGGAAACACCATATATTTT. Protein product: CASSPWPPGGTSGNTIYF.

The chain couples TRBV30 to TRBJ2-3, with TRBD2 as a possible D gene (5 bases). The CDR3 extends over 15 amino acids. From germline, CDR1 is GTSNPN and CDR2 SVGIG (reference sequence). The germline V and J ends were trimmed by 3 bases and 0 bases, with 13 bases remaining between them. Here the CDR3 DNA reads TGTGCCTGGAGCAACGGACTTCTCAGCACAGATACGCAGTATTTT. Amino acid sequence: CAWSNGLLSTDTQYF.

Only a few counts were recorded for this clone. V gene TRBV5-8 combines with J gene TRBJ2-1, with D uncertain. V was shortened by 0 bases and J by 7 bases, with 14 bases between the two germline ends. Germline CDR1 is SGHTS and CDR2 is YDEGEE. The CDR3 sequence is 15 residues long. The CDR3 region has the DNA TGTGCCAGCAGCTTGGTGGCTCCGACTGGGAATGAGCAGTTCTTC. Encoded protein: CASSLVAPTGNEQFF.

The V gene is TRBV28, the J gene TRBJ1-4; 8 bases line up with TRBD1. Unmatched junction bases numbered 5, after V lost 6 bases and J lost 2 bases. The CDR3 runs to 15 residues. Germline V gene sequence: CDR1 MDHEN, CDR2 SYDVKM. The CDR3 coding sequence is TGTGCCAGCAGCCCCTGGACAGGGACTAATGAAAAACTGTTTTTT. It encodes CASSPWTGTNEKLFF.

In its sample, this clone was seen a few times. The chain recombines TRBV4-1 with TRBJ1-1, with 7 bases that match TRBD1. There are 15 residues in the CDR3. Germline-derived CDR1 and CDR2 are MGHRA and YSYEKL. V was clipped by 0 bases and J by 7 bases; unmatched bases: 8. CDR3 residues: CASSQDKGATLEAFF. The CDR3, as DNA: TGCGCCAGCAGCCAAGATAAGGGGGCCACACTTGAAGCTTTCTTT.

The chain employs TRBV9 and TRBJ2-7; TRBD1 aligns across 7 bases. Germline CDR1 is SGDLS and CDR2 is YYNGEE. V lost 2 bases and J lost 4; bases outside the gene matches: 6. The CDR3 has 14 amino acids. The CDR3 loop is CASSVDRIGYEQYF. The CDR3 DNA reads as TGTGCCAGCAGCGTGGACAGGATCGGATACGAGCAGTACTTC.

Worth noting for this clone: At one end the junction does not follow the germline gene, possibly because of a read error. The rearrangement joins TRBV11-2 to TRBJ2-7; D is perhaps TRBD1 (5 bases). CDR1 SGHAT and CDR2 FQNNGV come from the germline V gene. The CDR3 has 13 residues. The CDR3 is CASSLDPTALASF. CDR3 in DNA: TGTGCCAGCAGCTTAGATCCGACAGCTCTGGCCTCCTTC.

V usage is TRBV5-6 and J usage is TRBJ1-2; TRBD1 might be the D (5 bases). With 2 bases removed from V and 14 bases from J, the gap between germline ends came to 16 bases. Germline CDR1 SGHDT, CDR2 YYEEEE. The CDR3 sequence is 12 residues long. CDR3 DNA: TGTGCCAGCAGCTTTGAAGGGCCCTCAGGGACCTTC. Its protein is CASSFEGPSGTF.

The genes are TRBV5-8 and TRBJ1-5; D is possibly TRBD1 (5 bases). This CDR3 is built from 15 residues. In germline, CDR1 is SGHTS, CDR2 YDEGEE. Trimming removed 3 bases at V and 4 bases at J, with 14 bases between. This CDR3 reads CASSSLGGRNQPQHF. The CDR3 DNA is TGTGCCAGCAGCTCCCTGGGGGGTCGTAATCAGCCCCAGCATTTT.

The chain combines TRBV4-1 with TRBJ1-1, with TRBD1 matching 9 bases. Germline trimming cut 4 bases from V and 7 bases from J; bases unmatched to any gene: 10. The CDR3 consists of 15 residues. In germline, CDR1 is MGHRA, CDR2 YSYEKL. CDR3 amino acids: CASSRLTGGENEAFF. The CDR3 nucleotides read TGCGCCAGCAGCCGCCTGACAGGGGGTGAGAATGAAGCTTTCTTT.

The chain uses TRBV5-1 and TRBJ1-2; D is ambiguous. CDR3 length: 15 residues. Trimming removed 0 bases from V and 2 bases from J, with 11 bases in between. Germline loops: CDR1 SGHRS, CDR2 YFSETQ. CDR3 amino acids: CASSLGWRQNYGYTF. The CDR3 DNA is TGCGCCAGCAGCTTGGGCTGGAGGCAGAACTATGGCTACACCTTC.

V is TRBV19 and J is TRBJ2-3; 9 bases match TRBD2. The V gene's germline CDR1 is LNHDA and CDR2 SQIVND (reference sequence). This CDR3 has 15 residues. The trim removed 5 bases at V and 4 bases at J, leaving 7 bases unmatched. CDR3 loop: CASSLLGTSSDTQYF. The CDR3 DNA reads TGTGCCAGTAGTCTCCTAGGGACTAGCTCAGATACGCAGTATTTT.

The chain employs TRBV6-1 and TRBJ2-2; a weak D match, TRBD1 (6 bases). V lost 3 bases to trimming and J lost 7 bases, with 9 bases between them. Per germline, CDR1 MNHNS and CDR2 SASEGT. This CDR3 has 13 residues. DNA of the CDR3: TGTGCCAGCAGTGACAGGGGTAACGGGGAGCTGTTTTTT. Protein product: CASSDRGNGELFF.

The CDR3: CAISEHSGGSGKGDTQYF. The DNA for the CDR3 is TGTGCCATCAGTGAGCATTCGGGAGGTAGCGGGAAGGGGGATACGCAGTATTTT. This chain connects TRBV10-3 to TRBJ2-3; 8 bases align to TRBD2. CDR1 ENHRY and CDR2 SYGVKD come from the germline V gene. This CDR3 has 18 amino acids. Losses at the gene ends were 2 bases for V and 6 bases for J; bases not matched to a gene: 16.

A note on this clone: At the DNA level, this CDR3 is encoded by other sequences in the same sample as well. The chain recombines TRBV6-1 with TRBJ2-1; TRBD2 matches 8 bases. The trim removed 1 base at V and 4 bases at J, leaving 3 bases unmatched. Germline-derived CDR1 and CDR2 are MNHNS and SASEGT. The CDR3 sequence is 15 residues long. The CDR3 is CASSEGSGTYNEQFF. In DNA form, the CDR3 reads TGTGCCAGCAGTGAAGGTAGCGGGACTTACAATGAGCAGTTCTTC.

The rearrangement links TRBV7-9 to TRBJ2-1; TRBD2 aligns across 7 bases. Germline CDR1 SEHNR, CDR2 FQNEAQ (reference sequence). There are 16 residues in the CDR3. J gave up 2 bases and V 1 base, and 5 bases lay outside the gene matches. The DNA of the CDR3 is TGTGCCAGCAGCTTAGTGCCAGCGGGAACCTACAATGAGCAGTTCTTC. It codes for CASSLVPAGTYNEQFF.

The rearrangement uses TRBV6-5 and TRBJ2-3, with D possibly matching TRBD1 (7 bases). V was cut by 5 bases and J by 6 bases, with 12 bases left in between. Germline CDR1 and CDR2: MNHEY and SVGAGI. CDR3 length equals 13 residues. The CDR3 DNA reads TGTGCCAGCAGTAAGACAGGGAGGGATACGCAGTATTTT. Protein sequence: CASSKTGRDTQYF.